Shown below are 3 T cell receptor beta chains from a single sample sequenced in a study of metastatic and nonmetastatic thyroid tumors. Thyroid surgery was preceded by no treatment in any patient. MiXCR was used by TCRdb to re-call the PCR reads. The sample consists of tens of thousands of clones, 18% of them appearing once. Sequencing used blood. These receptors all stem from a female donor with papillary thyroid cancer or a benign thyroid nodule (not recorded which). Some clones in this sample may be carry-over from other donors' samples.

Notes on this clone: An end of the junction differs from the germline gene, which may be a read error. The V call is TRBV12-3 or TRBV12-4, the J call TRBJ2-5; TRBD1 or TRBD2 may be the D gene (5 bases each). The CDR3 totals 14 residues. The CDR3 nucleotides are TGTGCCATCAGTCGGGACGGCTCCCAAGATACCCAGTACTTC. The encoded protein is CAISRDGSQDTQYF.

This clone is labeled medium-sized (0.01 to 0.1%). The V and J genes are TRBV28 and TRBJ2-7; D may be TRBD2 (5 bases). V gave up 3 bases and J gave up 0 bases, with 9 bases separating them. The germline CDR1 and CDR2 sequences are MDHEN and SYDVKM. The CDR3 loop spans 14 amino acids. The CDR3: CASSLAGGSYEQYF. The CDR3, as DNA: TGTGCCAGCAGTTTGGCGGGCGGCTCCTACGAGCAGTACTTC.

This clone was seen ten or more times. It may be a read error: a sequence one base away is much more abundant. Other DNA sequences in the sample encode the same CDR3. V gene TRBV27 combines with J gene TRBJ1-4, with D maybe TRBD1 (5 bases). Germline V gives CDR1 MNHEY, CDR2 SMNVEV (reference sequence). Trimming pared 5 bases from V and 11 bases from J, leaving 21 bases between. The CDR3 covers 15 residues. The CDR3 loop reads CASSAGQGGTEKLFF. CDR3 sequence (DNA): TGTGCCAGCAGTGCAGGGCAGGGAGGAACTGAGAAACTGTTTTTT.